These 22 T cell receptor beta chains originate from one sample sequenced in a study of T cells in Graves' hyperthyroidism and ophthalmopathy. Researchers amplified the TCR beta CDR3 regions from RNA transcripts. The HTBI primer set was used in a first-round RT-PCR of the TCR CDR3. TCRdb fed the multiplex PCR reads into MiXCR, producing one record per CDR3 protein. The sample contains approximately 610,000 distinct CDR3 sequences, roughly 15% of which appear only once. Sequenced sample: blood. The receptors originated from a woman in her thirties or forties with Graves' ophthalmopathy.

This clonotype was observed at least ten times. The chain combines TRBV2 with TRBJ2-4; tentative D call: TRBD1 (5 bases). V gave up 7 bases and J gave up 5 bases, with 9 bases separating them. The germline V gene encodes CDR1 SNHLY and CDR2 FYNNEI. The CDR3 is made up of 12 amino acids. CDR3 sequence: CASKGLENIQYF. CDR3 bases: TGTGCCAGCAAGGGGTTGGAAAACATTCAGTACTTC.

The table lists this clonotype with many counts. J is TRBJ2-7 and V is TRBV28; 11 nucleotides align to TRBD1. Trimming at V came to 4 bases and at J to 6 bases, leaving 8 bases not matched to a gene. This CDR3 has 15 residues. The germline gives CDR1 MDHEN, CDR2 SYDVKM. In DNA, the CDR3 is TGTGCCAGCAGTTCACCCGGACAGGGGGCGGGCGAGCAGTACTTC. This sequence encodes CASSSPGQGAGEQYF. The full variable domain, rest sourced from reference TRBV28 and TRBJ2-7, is DVKVTQSSRYLVKRTGEKVFLECVQDMDHENMFWYRQDPGLGLRLIYFSYDVKMKEKGDIPEGYSVSREKKERFSLILESASTNQTSMYLCASSSPGQGAGEQYFGPGTRLTVT.

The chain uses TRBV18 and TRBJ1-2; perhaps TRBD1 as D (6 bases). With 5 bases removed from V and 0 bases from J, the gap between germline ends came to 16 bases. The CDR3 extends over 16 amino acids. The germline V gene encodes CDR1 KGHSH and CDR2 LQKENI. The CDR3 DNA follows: TGTGCCAGCTCAAATGTCCGGGACACCCCTAACTATGGCTACACCTTC. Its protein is CASSNVRDTPNYGYTF. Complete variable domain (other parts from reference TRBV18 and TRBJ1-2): NAGVMQNPRHLVRRRGQEARLRCSPMKGHSHVYWYRQLPEEGLKFMVYLQKENIIDESGMPKERFSAEFPKEGPSILRIQQVVRGDSAAYFCASSNVRDTPNYGYTFGSGTRLTVV.

CDR3: CASSSRTGGNEKLFF. CDR3 sequence (DNA): TGTGCCAGCAGTTCCCGGACAGGGGGGAACGAAAAACTGTTTTTT. V and J are TRBV12-3 or TRBV12-4 and TRBJ1-4, with 10 nucleotides matching TRBD1. The CDR3 sequence is 15 residues long. The trim removed 4 bases at V and 8 bases at J, leaving 7 bases unmatched.

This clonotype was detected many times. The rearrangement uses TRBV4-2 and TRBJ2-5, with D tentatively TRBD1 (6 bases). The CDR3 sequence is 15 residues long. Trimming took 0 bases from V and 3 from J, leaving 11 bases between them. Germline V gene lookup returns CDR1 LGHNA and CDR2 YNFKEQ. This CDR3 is CASSQERGREETQYF. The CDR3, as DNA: TGTGCCAGCAGCCAAGAGAGGGGGAGAGAAGAGACCCAGTACTTC.

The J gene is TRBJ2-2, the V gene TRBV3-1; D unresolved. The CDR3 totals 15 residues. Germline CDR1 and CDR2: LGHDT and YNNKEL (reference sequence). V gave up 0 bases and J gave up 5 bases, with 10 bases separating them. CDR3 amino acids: CASSQDDLVTGELFF. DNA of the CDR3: TGTGCCAGCAGCCAAGACGATCTAGTGACCGGGGAGCTGTTTTTT.

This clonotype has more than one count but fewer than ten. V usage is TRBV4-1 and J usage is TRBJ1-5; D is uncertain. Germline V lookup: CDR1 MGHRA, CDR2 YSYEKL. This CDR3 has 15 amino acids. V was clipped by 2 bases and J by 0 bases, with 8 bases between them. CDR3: CASSQWINSNQPQHF. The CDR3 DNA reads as TGCGCCAGCAGCCAATGGATTAATAGCAATCAGCCCCAGCATTTT.

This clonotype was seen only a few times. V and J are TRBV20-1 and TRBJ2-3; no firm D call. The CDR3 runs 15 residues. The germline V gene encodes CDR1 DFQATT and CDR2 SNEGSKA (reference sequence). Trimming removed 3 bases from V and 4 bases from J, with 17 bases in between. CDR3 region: CSASGTLSLPDTQYF. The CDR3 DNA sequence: TGCAGTGCTAGCGGCACACTTAGCTTACCAGATACGCAGTATTTT.

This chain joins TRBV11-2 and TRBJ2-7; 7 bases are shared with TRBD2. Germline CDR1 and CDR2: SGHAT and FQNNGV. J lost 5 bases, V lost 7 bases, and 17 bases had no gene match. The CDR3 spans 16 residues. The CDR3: CASTPWGEGRKNEQYF. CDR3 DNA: TGTGCCAGCACCCCTTGGGGGGAGGGCCGGAAGAACGAGCAGTACTTC.

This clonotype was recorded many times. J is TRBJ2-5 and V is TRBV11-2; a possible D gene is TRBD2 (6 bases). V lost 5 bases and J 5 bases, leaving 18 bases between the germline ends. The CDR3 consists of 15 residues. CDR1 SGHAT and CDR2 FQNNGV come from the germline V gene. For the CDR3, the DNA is TGTGCCAGCAGCCGGATTGGGGGGACTTTGGAGACCCAGTACTTC. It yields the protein CASSRIGGTLETQYF.

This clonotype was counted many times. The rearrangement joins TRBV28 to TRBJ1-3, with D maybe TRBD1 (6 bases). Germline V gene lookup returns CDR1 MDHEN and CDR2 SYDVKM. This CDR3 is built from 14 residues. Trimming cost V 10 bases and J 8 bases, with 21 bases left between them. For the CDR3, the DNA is TGTGCCACCAAAGGCGGGGGCGAGTCGGACACCATATATTTT. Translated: CATKGGGESDTIYF.

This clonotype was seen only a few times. CDR3 loop: CASTEQGYVDTQYF. CDR3 nucleotides: TGTGCCAGCACGGAACAGGGTTACGTAGATACGCAGTATTTT. The rearrangement links TRBV2 to TRBJ2-3; D possibly corresponds to TRBD1 (6 bases). This CDR3 spans 14 amino acids. Germline V CDR1 and CDR2: SNHLY, FYNNEI. Trimming pared 7 bases from V and 5 bases from J, leaving 16 bases between.

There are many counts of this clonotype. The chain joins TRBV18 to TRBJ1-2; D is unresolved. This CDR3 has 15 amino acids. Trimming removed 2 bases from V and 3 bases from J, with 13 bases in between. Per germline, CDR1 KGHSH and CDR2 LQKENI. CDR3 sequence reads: CASSPSRESDYGYTF. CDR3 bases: TGTGCCAGCTCACCATCAAGAGAGTCGGACTATGGCTACACCTTC.

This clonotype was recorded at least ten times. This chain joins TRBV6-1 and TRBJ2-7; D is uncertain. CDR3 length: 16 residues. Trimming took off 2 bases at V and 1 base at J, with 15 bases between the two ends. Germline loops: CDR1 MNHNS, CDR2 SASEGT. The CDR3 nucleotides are TGTGCCAGCAGTGAAACCCTATCCTTCTCTTCCTACGAGCAGTACTTC. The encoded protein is CASSETLSFSSYEQYF.

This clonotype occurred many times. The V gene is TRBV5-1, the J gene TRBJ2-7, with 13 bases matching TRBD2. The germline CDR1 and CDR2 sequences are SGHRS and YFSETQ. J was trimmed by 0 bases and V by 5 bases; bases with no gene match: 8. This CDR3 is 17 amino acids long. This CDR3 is CASRWTSGSSGSYEQYF. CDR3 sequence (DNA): TGCGCCAGCAGATGGACTAGCGGGAGCAGTGGCTCCTACGAGCAGTACTTC.

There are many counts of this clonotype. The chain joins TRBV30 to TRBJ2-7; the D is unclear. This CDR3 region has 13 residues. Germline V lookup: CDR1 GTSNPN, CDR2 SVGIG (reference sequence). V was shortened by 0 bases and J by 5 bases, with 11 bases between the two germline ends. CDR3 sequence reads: CAWSVGHSHEQYF. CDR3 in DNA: TGTGCCTGGAGTGTCGGGCACAGCCACGAGCAGTACTTC.

The CDR3 reads CASSLWRDRVRETQYF. The CDR3 nucleotides are TGTGCCAGCAGTTTATGGCGGGACAGGGTGAGAGAGACCCAGTACTTC. The V call is TRBV28, the J call TRBJ2-5; 9 bases are shared with TRBD1. V lost 0 bases, J lost 4 bases, and 6 bases stayed unmatched. Looked up from germline, CDR1 is MDHEN and CDR2 is SYDVKM. This CDR3 spans 16 amino acids.

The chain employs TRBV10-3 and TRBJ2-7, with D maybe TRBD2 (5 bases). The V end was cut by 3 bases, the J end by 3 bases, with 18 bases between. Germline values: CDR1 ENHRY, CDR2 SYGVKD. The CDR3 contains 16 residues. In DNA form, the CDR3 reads TGTGCCATCAGTGATGCGGAGGCCAGAACCAGCTACGAGCAGTACTTC. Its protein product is CAISDAEARTSYEQYF.

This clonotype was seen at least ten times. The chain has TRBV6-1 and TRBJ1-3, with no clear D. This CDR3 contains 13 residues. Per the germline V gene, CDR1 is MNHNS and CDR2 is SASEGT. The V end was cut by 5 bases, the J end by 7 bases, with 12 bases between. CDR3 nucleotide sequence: TGTGCCAGCAGTCAGGTCTCGGGGAACACCATATATTTT. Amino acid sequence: CASSQVSGNTIYF.

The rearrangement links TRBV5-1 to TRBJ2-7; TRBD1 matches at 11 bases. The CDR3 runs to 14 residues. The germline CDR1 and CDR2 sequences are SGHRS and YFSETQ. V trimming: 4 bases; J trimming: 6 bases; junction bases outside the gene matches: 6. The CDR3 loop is CASSTSGTGGEQYF. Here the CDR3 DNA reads TGCGCCAGCAGCACCTCCGGGACAGGGGGCGAGCAGTACTTC.

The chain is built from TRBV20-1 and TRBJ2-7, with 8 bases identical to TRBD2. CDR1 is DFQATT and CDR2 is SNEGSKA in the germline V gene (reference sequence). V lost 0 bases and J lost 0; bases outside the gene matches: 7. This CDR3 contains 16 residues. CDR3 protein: CSARDPPSGSSYEQYF. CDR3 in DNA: TGCAGTGCTAGAGATCCCCCCAGCGGGAGCTCCTACGAGCAGTACTTC.

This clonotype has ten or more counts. The CDR3 is CASTWVAGELFF. The CDR3 DNA reads TGTGCCAGCACCTGGGTAGCCGGGGAGCTGTTTTTT. V is TRBV12-3 or TRBV12-4 and J is TRBJ2-2; no definite D call. Trimming took off 7 bases at V and 6 bases at J, with 9 bases between the two ends. The CDR3 has 12 amino acids.